One sample yielded the 5 T cell receptor beta chains listed below, sequenced in a study of identical twins. TCRdb reprocessed the 5' RACE reads via MiXCR and lists one record per CDR3 protein. The table lists 250,000 or so distinct CDR3 sequences, about 8.3% of them singletons. The same sample was also used in a study of yellow fever vaccine responses in identical twins.

The source material was CD8+ T cells sorted from blood. The source is a woman between 18 and 29 years old in good health.

A few counts support this clonotype. This chain uses TRBV6-1 with TRBJ1-2; TRBD1 agrees at 12 bases. The ends lost 7 bases at V and 6 bases at J; junction bases unmatched: 9. Germline V gives CDR1 MNHNS, CDR2 SASEGT. CDR3 length equals 15 residues. CDR3 sequence reads: CASNPLGTGGDGYTF. Here the CDR3 DNA reads TGTGCCAGCAATCCCCTAGGGACAGGGGGCGATGGCTACACCTTC.

This clonotype has just a few counts. This chain joins TRBV20-1 and TRBJ1-3; D remains ambiguous. Germline CDR1 is DFQATT and CDR2 is SNEGSKA (reference sequence). The V gene lost 2 bases and the J gene lost 4 bases, with 12 bases spanning the gap. The CDR3 is 14 amino acids. CDR3 loop: CSARKVEEGNTIYF. The CDR3 nucleotides are TGCAGTGCTAGAAAAGTAGAGGAGGGAAACACCATATATTTT.

The chain links TRBV4-2 to TRBJ2-5; perhaps TRBD2 as D (6 bases). Germline values: CDR1 LGHNA, CDR2 YNFKEQ. V was pared by 1 base and J by 2 bases, with 11 bases between. This CDR3 contains 15 residues. The CDR3 is CASSQVGGTQETQYF. CDR3 sequence (DNA): TGTGCCAGCAGCCAAGTGGGCGGGACTCAAGAGACCCAGTACTTC.

This clonotype was seen a few times. The chain has TRBV7-9 and TRBJ1-1; the match to TRBD1 covers 7 bases. Germline loops: CDR1 SEHNR, CDR2 FQNEAQ (reference sequence). The CDR3 spans 16 residues. V trimming: 3 bases; J trimming: 2 bases; junction bases outside the gene matches: 9. In DNA form, the CDR3 reads TGTGCCAGCAGCTTTCCCCCGGGACAGATCAACACTGAAGCTTTCTTT. It encodes CASSFPPGQINTEAFF.

V and J are TRBV20-1 and TRBJ1-4; 8 nucleotides match TRBD1. The germline V gene encodes CDR1 DFQATT and CDR2 SNEGSKA (reference sequence). V shed 5 bases and J 8 bases; nucleotides not matched to a gene: 7. The CDR3 spans 13 residues. The DNA of the CDR3 is TGCAGTGCTGTTAACAGGGGGGACGAAAAACTGTTTTTT. Protein: CSAVNRGDEKLFF.